Following are 20 T cell receptor beta chains from one sample sequenced in a study of cytomegalovirus exposure and HLA in healthy donors. TCRdb keeps only in-frame clones here, not all; method: immunoSEQ multiplex PCR. The sample has tens of thousands of clones, approximately 90% seen once. The sample taken for sequencing was PBMCs. The receptors stem from a man aged 30 to 45 in good health and CMV-seronegative.

This chain connects TRBV11-1 to TRBJ1-1; D perhaps matches TRBD1 (6 bases). Germline V gives CDR1 SGHAT, CDR2 FQDESV (reference sequence). V gave up 0 bases and J gave up 1 base, with 12 bases separating them. The CDR3 consists of 16 residues. The CDR3 bases are TGTGCCAGCAGCTTAGCGACAGGCGGCGCGAACACTGAAGCTTTCTTT. The encoded protein is CASSLATGGANTEAFF.

V gene TRBV28 combines with J gene TRBJ1-1, with TRBD1 matching over 7 bases. Unmatched junction bases numbered 13, after V lost 6 bases and J lost 3 bases. The V gene's germline CDR1 is MDHEN and CDR2 SYDVKM. The length of the CDR3 is 16 residues. CDR3 loop: CASREIRGASYTEAFF. CDR3 sequence (DNA): TGTGCCAGCAGAGAGATCAGGGGGGCCTCGTACACTGAAGCTTTCTTT.

This clone was counted once. One junction end does not reproduce the germline sequence, and a read error may be involved. CDR3 in DNA: TGTGCCGGCAGTTTCATACAGACACCTTTGAACACTGAAGCTTTCTTT. Amino acids: CAGSFIQTPLNTEAFF. The chain has TRBV28 and TRBJ1-1; D not resolved. This CDR3 spans 16 amino acids. Per germline, CDR1 MDHEN and CDR2 SYDVKM.

J is TRBJ2-1 and V is TRBV9; 7 nucleotides agree with TRBD1. Trimming cost V 4 bases and J 6 bases; bases outside gene matches: 10. CDR1 is SGDLS, CDR2 YYNGEE, per germline. The CDR3 is made up of 15 amino acids. The CDR3 sequence is CASSLTTGSGNEQFF. Written as DNA, the CDR3 is TGTGCCAGCAGCCTAACGACAGGGTCAGGCAATGAGCAGTTCTTC.

The V gene is TRBV29-1, the J gene TRBJ2-1; perhaps TRBD1 as D (5 bases). Germline-derived CDR1 and CDR2 are SQVTM and ANQGSEA. The CDR3 loop spans 12 amino acids. The ends were cut back, 3 bases at V and 7 bases at J, with 10 bases in the middle. CDR3 nucleotides: TGCAGCGTTGACCCAAAGGGGAATGAGCAGTTCTTC. The encoded protein is CSVDPKGNEQFF.

The chain is built from TRBV27 and TRBJ1-4; 9 bases fit TRBD1. The CDR3 covers 14 residues. V was pared by 5 bases and J by 6 bases, with 4 bases of the junction left unmatched. Germline V gene sequence: CDR1 MNHEY, CDR2 SMNVEV (reference sequence). The CDR3 loop reads CASSPGTGYEKLFF. The DNA for the CDR3 is TGTGCCAGCAGTCCGGGGACAGGGTATGAAAAACTGTTTTTT.

The chain recombines TRBV5-1 with TRBJ1-2; 11 nucleotides align to TRBD1. Germline V gene data show CDR1 as SGHRS and CDR2 as YFSETQ. V shed 4 bases, J shed 6 bases, and the junction held 8 bases outside the gene matches. The CDR3 is 15 amino acids. CDR3 sequence reads: CASSPTGTGGHGYTF. The CDR3 nucleotides are TGCGCCAGCAGCCCGACCGGGACAGGGGGGCATGGCTACACCTTC.

The V gene is TRBV5-6, the J gene TRBJ2-7; TRBD2 aligns across 7 bases. The CDR3 covers 15 residues. V lost 0 bases to trimming and J lost 7 bases; unmatched junction nucleotides: 10. The germline V gene has CDR1 SGHDT and CDR2 YYEEEE. The CDR3 protein is CASSLEGPAGREQYF. Written as DNA, the CDR3 is TGTGCCAGCAGCTTGGAGGGGCCCGCCGGGAGGGAGCAGTACTTC.

J is TRBJ1-2 and V is TRBV29-1; no reliable D call. The length of the CDR3 is 11 residues. Trimming pared 7 bases from V and 4 bases from J, leaving 10 bases between. Germline assignment: CDR1 SQVTM and CDR2 ANQGSEA. The CDR3 DNA reads as TGCAGCGCCATATACGGCTATGGCTACACCTTC. Amino acid sequence: CSAIYGYGYTF.

CDR3: CASSQDAHVNTGELFF. The CDR3 DNA reads as TGTGCCAGCAGCCAAGACGCACACGTCAACACCGGGGAGCTGTTTTTT. The chain employs TRBV14 and TRBJ2-2; unclear D gene. This CDR3 comprises 16 residues. V was pared by 0 bases and J by 2 bases, with 10 bases between. Germline lookup yields CDR1 SGHDN and CDR2 FVKESK.

The V call is TRBV28, the J call TRBJ1-2, with D perhaps matching TRBD1 (5 bases). Looked up from germline, CDR1 is MDHEN and CDR2 is SYDVKM. The CDR3 consists of 14 residues. With 4 bases removed from V and 0 bases from J, the gap between germline ends came to 9 bases. CDR3 in DNA: TGTGCCAGCAGTTCTCGGACAACTAACTATGGCTACACCTTC. This encodes CASSSRTTNYGYTF.

The V and J genes are TRBV11-2 and TRBJ2-2; weak D call: TRBD1 (6 bases). The CDR3 totals 17 residues. V gave up 3 bases and J gave up 0 bases, with 14 bases separating them. Per germline, CDR1 SGHAT and CDR2 FQNNGV. The CDR3 nucleotides read TGTGCCAGCAGCTTCCCCCCAGGGGCCGCGAACACCGGGGAGCTGTTTTTT. Translating it yields CASSFPPGAANTGELFF.

The chain recombines TRBV6-5 with TRBJ2-7, with 7 bases that match TRBD1. V shed 1 base, J shed 0 bases, and the junction held 3 bases outside the gene matches. The CDR3 covers 15 residues. The germline V gene has CDR1 MNHEY and CDR2 SVGAGI. DNA for the CDR3: TGTGCCAGCAGTTACTTATCAGGGGGCTCCTACGAGCAGTACTTC. Encoded protein: CASSYLSGGSYEQYF.

The chain employs TRBV5-4 and TRBJ1-3, with D hard to call. Germline V gene lookup returns CDR1 SGHNT and CDR2 YYREEE (reference sequence). Trimming took 1 base from V and 0 from J, leaving 11 bases between them. This CDR3 has 16 residues. CDR3 DNA: TGTGCCAGCAGCTTGTTTACAGCACTCTCTGGAAACACCATATATTTT. The encoded protein is CASSLFTALSGNTIYF. Together with reference TRBV5-4 and TRBJ1-3, the CDR3 gives the full variable domain: ETGVTQSPTHLIKTRGQQVTLRCSSQSGHNTVSWYQQALGQGPQFIFQYYREEENGRGNFPPRFSGLQFPNYSSELNVNALELDDSALYLCASSLFTALSGNTIYFGEGSWLTVV.

V gene TRBV15 combines with J gene TRBJ2-2; D possibly corresponds to TRBD2 (6 bases). Germline V gene sequence: CDR1 LNHNV, CDR2 YYDKDF (reference sequence). The ends were cut back, 6 bases at V and 1 base at J, with 18 bases in the middle. The CDR3 is made up of 17 amino acids. The CDR3 protein is CATRGILGGLNTGELFF. The CDR3 DNA reads TGTGCCACCAGGGGGATTTTGGGAGGACTGAACACCGGGGAGCTGTTTTTT.

This chain uses TRBV27 with TRBJ2-3, with D tentatively TRBD2 (5 bases). V was pared by 8 bases and J by 0 bases, with 9 bases between. Germline V gene lookup returns CDR1 MNHEY and CDR2 SMNVEV (reference sequence). CDR3 length: 13 residues. CDR3 bases: TGTGCCAGCCGACGGGGTAGCACAGATACGCAGTATTTT. As protein: CASRRGSTDTQYF.

The V and J genes are TRBV15 and TRBJ2-1; D may be TRBD1 (6 bases). This CDR3 has 12 amino acids. Between the trimmed V and J ends, which lost 6 bases and 4 bases, there was a span of 7 bases. Germline values: CDR1 LNHNV, CDR2 YYDKDF (reference sequence). CDR3 nucleotide sequence: TGTGCCACCAGACAGGGATACAATGAGCAGTTCTTC. Its translation: CATRQGYNEQFF.

This chain connects TRBV19 to TRBJ1-6; TRBD1 agrees at 9 bases. Germline V lookup: CDR1 LNHDA, CDR2 SQIVND (reference sequence). This CDR3 has 16 residues. Germline trimming cut 6 bases from V and 9 bases from J; bases unmatched to any gene: 12. In DNA form, the CDR3 reads TGTGCCAGTAGGGGTCCCGGGACAGGGTTTGGTTCACCCCTCCACTTT. Translation: CASRGPGTGFGSPLHF.

The chain joins TRBV5-1 to TRBJ1-2; maybe TRBD1 (6 bases). This CDR3 is 15 amino acids long. The ends were cut back, 0 bases at V and 2 bases at J, with 11 bases in the middle. Germline lookup yields CDR1 SGHRS and CDR2 YFSETQ. The CDR3 is CASSLDGQLNYGYTF. The CDR3, as DNA: TGCGCCAGCAGCTTGGACGGACAGCTCAACTATGGCTACACCTTC.

The rearrangement links TRBV6-1 to TRBJ1-2; D not resolved. Trimming removed 0 bases from V and 3 bases from J, with 8 bases in between. This CDR3 region has 14 residues. Looked up from germline, CDR1 is MNHNS and CDR2 is SASEGT. The CDR3 spells CASSEATRHYGYTF. In DNA, the CDR3 is TGTGCCAGCAGTGAAGCGACAAGACACTATGGCTACACCTTC.